This T cell receptor (beta chain) was identified during a study of T-cell memory formation after mild COVID-19. In this sample, this clonotype turned up a few times. TCRdb re-derived calls from the 5' RACE reads in MiXCR, one entry per CDR3 protein. The sample records about 170,000 distinct CDR3 sequences, 13% being singletons. The sample taken for sequencing was PBMCs or a T cell subset sorted from them (not recorded which). The sequence was obtained from a man between 18 and 29 years old who had mild COVID-19 (a few samples of this study predate the infection). Cell type and time point are not known.

CDR3 residues: CAWSVSEKLFF. The CDR3 DNA follows: TGTGCCTGGAGTGTATCCGAAAAACTGTTTTTT. The genes are TRBV30 and TRBJ1-4; D gene uncertain. The CDR3 is 11 residues long. Trimming cost V 0 bases and J 8 bases, with 4 bases left between them. Germline V gene data show CDR1 as GTSNPN and CDR2 as SVGIG (reference sequence).